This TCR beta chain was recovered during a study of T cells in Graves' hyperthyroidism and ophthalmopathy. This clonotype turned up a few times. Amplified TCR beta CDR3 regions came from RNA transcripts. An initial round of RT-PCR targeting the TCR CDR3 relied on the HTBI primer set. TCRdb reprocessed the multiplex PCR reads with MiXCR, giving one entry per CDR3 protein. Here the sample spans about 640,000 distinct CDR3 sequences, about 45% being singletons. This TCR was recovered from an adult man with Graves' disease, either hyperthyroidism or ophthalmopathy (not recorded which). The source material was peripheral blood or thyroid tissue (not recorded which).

The CDR3 nucleotides are TGCAGTGCTAGTAGGGATAACTACGAGCAGTACTTC. This gives the protein CSASRDNYEQYF. This chain joins TRBV20-1 and TRBJ2-7, with no clear D. Looked up from germline, CDR1 is DFQATT and CDR2 is SNEGSKA (reference sequence). CDR3 length equals 12 residues. V gave up 3 bases and J gave up 3 bases, with 9 bases separating them.